The 23 T cell receptor beta chains below were found in one sample sequenced in a study of metastatic and nonmetastatic thyroid tumors (dated by TCRdb to the early 2020s). No treatment had been received by any patient before thyroid surgery. Library prep was done by PCR. Instrument on record: Illumina HiSeq 4000. The raw public data were reprocessed by TCRdb itself: fastp quality trimming at Q25, MiXCR clonotype calling, in-frame beta chains only. The table for this sample lists 25,000 to 35,000 clones; around 15% of them were counted only once. In total, the top ten clones hold around 4.7% of the sample. The sample consisted of blood. The receptors were gathered from a female donor with papillary thyroid cancer or a benign thyroid nodule (not recorded which). Some clones in this sample may be carry-over from other donors' samples.

Ten or more counts support this clone. The rearrangement links TRBV5-1 to TRBJ1-2, with 10 bases identical to TRBD1. V trimming: 1 base; J trimming: 8 bases; junction bases outside the gene matches: 5. The CDR3 is made up of 14 amino acids. CDR1 and CDR2 from the germline V gene are SGHRS and YFSETQ. The CDR3 coding sequence is TGCGCCAGCAGCTTGAACCGGGACAGGGGAGGCTACACCTTC. Translation gives CASSLNRDRGGYTF.

This clone was seen repeatedly, ten times or more. The chain recombines TRBV11-2 with TRBJ2-7; maybe TRBD1 (5 bases). Trimming shortened V by 3 bases and J by 3 bases, and 21 bases separated the two germline ends. This CDR3 has 17 amino acids. Germline values: CDR1 SGHAT, CDR2 FQNNGV. In DNA form, the CDR3 reads TGTGCCAGCAGCTTGGGCCAGGGATACCTTCGCGACTACGAGCAGTACTTC. This translates into CASSLGQGYLRDYEQYF.

The chain recombines TRBV10-3 with TRBJ2-3; the D is unclear. With 2 bases removed from V and 4 bases from J, the gap between germline ends came to 7 bases. Per the germline V gene, CDR1 is ENHRY and CDR2 is SYGVKD. This CDR3 has 13 residues. This CDR3 reads CAISEVSADTQYF. The CDR3 DNA sequence: TGTGCCATCAGTGAGGTCAGCGCAGATACGCAGTATTTT.

Ten or more counts support this clone. The chain recombines TRBV4-2 with TRBJ2-5; 10 bases match TRBD2. Germline lookup yields CDR1 LGHNA and CDR2 YNFKEQ. The CDR3 extends over 17 amino acids. After removal of 1 base from V and 3 bases from J, the junction contained 8 bases not matched to a gene. CDR3 loop: CASSQAGGAGGEETQYF. The CDR3 bases are TGTGCCAGCAGCCAAGCCGGGGGAGCGGGGGGGGAAGAGACCCAGTACTTC.

A few counts support this clone. J is TRBJ1-1 and V is TRBV30; D remains unclear. This CDR3 spans 10 amino acids. V lost 5 bases, J lost 11 bases, and 12 bases lay in between. Germline lookup yields CDR1 GTSNPN and CDR2 SVGIG (reference sequence). CDR3 loop: CAWGPVGAFF. In nucleotides, the CDR3 is TGTGCCTGGGGACCCGTCGGGGCTTTCTTT.

Details on this clone: A much larger clone lies a single base off, so this may be a read error. The genes are TRBV7-3 and TRBJ2-3; TRBD2 matches at 8 bases. Germline V gene sequence: CDR1 SGHTA, CDR2 FQGTGA. This CDR3 contains 17 residues. The CDR3 DNA reads TGTGCCCGCAGCTCAGGGCCGGGACTAGTTAGCACAGATACGCAGTATTTT. Protein sequence: CARSSGPGLVSTDTQYF.

The chain employs TRBV6-1 and TRBJ2-2; D possibly corresponds to TRBD1 (5 bases). The V gene's germline CDR1 is MNHNS and CDR2 SASEGT. V dropped 7 bases and J dropped 7 bases, with 13 bases sitting between them. The CDR3 spans 13 residues. CDR3 sequence (DNA): TGTGCCAGCATGGGCCCAGGGCGCGGGGAGCTGTTTTTT. It yields the protein CASMGPGRGELFF.

In its sample, this clone was seen a few times. The final CDR3 position lacks the conserved phenylalanine or tryptophan, pointing to a likely read error. The V and J genes are TRBV27 and TRBJ1-2; possible D gene TRBD1, 5 bases. The CDR3 covers 13 residues. Germline-derived CDR1 and CDR2 are MNHEY and SMNVEV (reference sequence). With 8 bases removed from V and 6 bases from J, the gap between germline ends came to 16 bases. The CDR3 coding sequence is TGTGCCAGCGGGGTATTGGGGGTGGATGGCTACACCTTA. It yields the protein CASGVLGVDGYTL.

In this sample, this clone turned up many times. This rearrangement joins TRBV5-1 to TRBJ2-3; D perhaps matches TRBD2 (6 bases). The germline CDR1 and CDR2 sequences are SGHRS and YFSETQ. The CDR3 contains 17 residues. The V end lost 5 bases, the J end lost 3 bases, and 22 bases lay between the germline ends. The CDR3 loop reads CASSVSGWGGSTDTQYF. The CDR3 DNA follows: TGCGCCAGCAGTGTCTCGGGATGGGGAGGTAGTACAGATACGCAGTATTTT.

This clone turned up a few times. The rearrangement joins TRBV27 to TRBJ2-1; 8 bases line up with TRBD1. This CDR3 contains 16 residues. J lost 3 bases, V lost 5 bases, and 9 bases had no gene match. Per germline, CDR1 MNHEY and CDR2 SMNVEV (reference sequence). CDR3 nucleotide sequence: TGTGCCAGCAGTACACAGGGGGTTAAGCTCTACAATGAGCAGTTCTTC. Translated: CASSTQGVKLYNEQFF.

The CDR3 protein is CSASYSGRYFYTF. The CDR3 DNA reads TGCAGTGCTAGTTATTCAGGGCGCTATTTCTACACCTTC. This chain uses TRBV20-1 with TRBJ1-2, with D maybe TRBD1 (5 bases). Germline V gene sequence: CDR1 DFQATT, CDR2 SNEGSKA (reference sequence). Trimming took 3 bases from V and 10 from J, leaving 18 bases between them. The CDR3 length is 13 residues.

This chain uses TRBV6-1 with TRBJ2-7; D is unresolved. The CDR3 is made up of 13 amino acids. V was pared by 3 bases and J by 10 bases, with 16 bases between. CDR1 is MNHNS, CDR2 SASEGT, per germline. In DNA, the CDR3 is TGTGCCAGCAGTGAGCTAGTGGCTAGTCACCAGTACTTC. This sequence encodes CASSELVASHQYF.

This clone qualifies as medium-sized. The J gene is TRBJ1-1, the V gene TRBV6-5; D not certain. Trimming removed 0 bases from V and 6 bases from J, with 8 bases in between. CDR3 length equals 13 residues. The V gene's germline CDR1 is MNHEY and CDR2 SVGAGI. The CDR3 is CASSYSRSAEAFF. The CDR3 nucleotides are TGTGCCAGCAGTTACTCTCGGAGCGCTGAAGCTTTCTTT.

The DNA of the CDR3 is TGTGCCATCAGTGAGCGGGAGGGAAGGAACGGCTACACCTTC. It yields the protein CAISEREGRNGYTF. The V call is TRBV10-3, the J call TRBJ1-2; D is undetermined. With 2 bases removed from V and 8 bases from J, the gap between germline ends came to 15 bases. Germline V gives CDR1 ENHRY, CDR2 SYGVKD. This CDR3 has 14 amino acids.

This clone was observed many times. The chain links TRBV5-1 to TRBJ2-5; tentative D call: TRBD2 (5 bases). V lost 5 bases to trimming and J lost 4 bases, with 9 bases between them. Germline assignment: CDR1 SGHRS and CDR2 YFSETQ. The CDR3 consists of 12 residues. The CDR3 nucleotides are TGCGCCAGCAGAGGGAGCGGAGAGACCCAGTACTTC. This gives the protein CASRGSGETQYF. Full variable domain (outside the CDR3, taken from reference TRBV5-1 and TRBJ2-5): KAGVTQTPRYLIKTRGQQVTLSCSPISGHRSVSWYQQTPGQGLQFLFEYFSETQRNKGNFPGRFSGRQFSNSRSEMNVSTLELGDSALYLCASRGSGETQYFGPGTRLLVL.

This clone was picked up many times. This rearrangement joins TRBV11-2 to TRBJ2-2; D perhaps matches TRBD2 (6 bases). V was trimmed by 5 bases and J by 0 bases, leaving 13 bases between them. The CDR3 contains 16 residues. Germline-derived CDR1 and CDR2 are SGHAT and FQNNGV. As DNA, the CDR3 is TGTGCCAGCAGCCCAGAGGGCGGGGCGAACACCGGGGAGCTGTTTTTT. It yields the protein CASSPEGGANTGELFF.

This chain joins TRBV28 and TRBJ1-2, with 7 bases fitting TRBD1. The junction had 8 bases not matched to a gene; V was cut back by 2 bases and J by 5 bases. Per the germline V gene, CDR1 is MDHEN and CDR2 is SYDVKM. The CDR3 is 15 amino acids. CDR3 nucleotide sequence: TGTGCCAGCAGTTTAAGGGGGCCCCTTAGTTATGGCTACACCTTC. It encodes CASSLRGPLSYGYTF.

This clone occurred many times. The chain couples TRBV20-1 to TRBJ1-2, with D maybe TRBD1 (5 bases). V lost 0 bases and J lost 8, with 22 bases in between. In germline, CDR1 is DFQATT, CDR2 SNEGSKA (reference sequence). This CDR3 contains 16 residues. This CDR3 reads CSARDVRRDSGWGYTF. Written as DNA, the CDR3 is TGCAGTGCTAGAGATGTTCGTAGAGACAGTGGATGGGGCTACACCTTC.

This sequence joins TRBV12-3 or TRBV12-4 and TRBJ1-1; D gene unclear. This CDR3 spans 15 amino acids. The V and J ends lost 2 bases and 0 bases respectively, with 10 bases between them. The CDR3 nucleotides are TGTGCCAGCAGTTTATCGGAACTTATGAACACTGAAGCTTTCTTT. Protein product: CASSLSELMNTEAFF.

This clone was detected many times. V gene TRBV20-1 combines with J gene TRBJ2-7, with 7 nucleotides matching TRBD2. The CDR3 has 15 residues. Unmatched junction bases numbered 13, after V lost 6 bases and J lost 2 bases. CDR1 is DFQATT and CDR2 is SNEGSKA in the germline V gene (reference sequence). As DNA, the CDR3 is TGCAGTGCCAAATCTCTTGGCGGGGGTACCTACGAGCAGTACTTC. Encoded protein: CSAKSLGGGTYEQYF.

This clone was detected only a few times. The rearrangement uses TRBV6-1 and TRBJ2-7, with TRBD2 identical over 10 bases. Germline CDR1 is MNHNS and CDR2 is SASEGT. Losses at the gene ends were 5 bases for V and 6 bases for J; bases not matched to a gene: 7. The CDR3 covers 14 residues. CDR3 protein: CASSPKREGREQYF. In nucleotides, the CDR3 is TGTGCCAGCAGTCCAAAGCGGGAGGGCCGCGAGCAGTACTTC.

This clone was observed at least ten times. This may be a read error, as it is one base from a much larger clone. Other DNA sequences in this sample translate to the same CDR3. V usage is TRBV6-5 and J usage is TRBJ2-5, with TRBD1 identical over 7 bases. Per germline, CDR1 MNHEY and CDR2 SVGAGI. Unmatched junction bases numbered 7, after V lost 2 bases and J lost 7 bases. This CDR3 spans 14 amino acids. The chain's CDR3 is CASSYDRVGGTQYF. In DNA, the CDR3 is TGTGCCAGCAGTTACGACAGGGTGGGTGGGACCCAGTACTTC.

In its sample, this clone is medium-sized. The chain carries TRBV27 and TRBJ1-1; D is undetermined. The V end was cut by 6 bases, the J end by 1 base, with 15 bases between. Germline assignment: CDR1 MNHEY and CDR2 SMNVEV (reference sequence). This CDR3 is built from 15 residues. The CDR3 loop reads CASREWSDPNTEAFF. CDR3 nucleotide sequence: TGTGCCAGCAGGGAGTGGAGCGATCCGAACACTGAAGCTTTCTTT.